The entry below gives a single TCR beta chain sequence along with its context. Its recognized antigen is unknown. No much larger clone is present one base from it, and per-base qualities are unavailable. Each collaborating institution followed its own protocols to collect whole blood in K2EDTA tubes. For TCRbeta analysis, collaborators shipped samples in one of three forms: frozen whole blood, isolated PBMCs, or DNA extracted from either of those sample types. In the germline V gene, CDR1 corresponds to MDHEN and CDR2 to SYDVKM. From cysteine to phenylalanine, the CDR3 is 15 amino acids long. Just CDR3 DNA is preserved here, 45 bases in frame from base 1. V and J are truncated by 2 bases and 2 bases respectively, leaving an intervening sequence of 12 bases. This sample is part of a study of blood T cell repertoires in COVID-19 (dated by TCRdb to the early 2020s). Background on the whole study: The collaborator samples originated in the United States, Italy and Spain and spanned the acute and convalescent phases of COVID-19. The prospective study material was composed of cDNA or gDNA derived from T cells, B-cell-depleted T cells, or PBMCs. The samples were drawn from the first 160 participants of the ongoing ImmuneRACE study and from more than 1,000 subjects provided by 6 global collaborators. The dataset comprised deeply sampled blood TCRbeta repertoires from subjects exposed to, actively infected with, or recovered from COVID-19. A de-identified subject ID, COVID-19 status, age in years and sex were almost always included in the sample metadata. HLA class I and class II types, where available, came from metadata supplied by the sample provider rather than from assay-based typing. The repertoires were made available in a free public database intended to serve as a resource for research on the immune response to SARS-CoV-2.

The immunoSEQ Assay, a bias-controlled multiplex PCR, was used to amplify TCRbeta CDR3 regions from genomic DNA. In the authors' own workflow: The number of nucleated cells in each sample was estimated from the amplification of reference gene primers within the assay. To quantify the absolute abundance of each unique TCRbeta CDR3 rearrangement, sequence reads were collapsed and filtered. For each sample, productive Simpson clonality was calculated as the square root of Simpson's diversity index across productive rearrangements. Not all clones reach the TCRdb copy of this immuneACCESS table, which keeps in-frame sequences only. Checked studies attribute under half of the gap to unresolved V genes and leave the rest unexplained. V, J and clone size reflect that table, while D and trimming were determined from the DNA. The sample contains some 76,000 clones, approximately 90% of them found a single time. Under 6.5% of the sample belongs to the ten largest clones.

Points the paper makes about the study in general: How much clinical and demographic metadata was included differed by source and by participant, and the metadata was provided uncurated.

Input material: peripheral blood. This sequence originates from a woman under 30 with acute or convalescent COVID-19. The chain was built from TRBV28 and TRBJ1-2, with the identity of the D gene unclear. The CDR3 region: CASSLEYSRNYGYTF. The sequenced DNA is TGTGCCAGCAGTTTAGAGTACAGCCGGAACTATGGCTACACCTTC.